This TCR beta chain comes out of a study of T cell repertoires in cytomegalovirus infection. Study context: Matching HLA type and CMV infection were both indicated by public TCR beta signatures. Broader study findings: Cumulative frequency of public TCR beta families picked out carriers of CMV plus the relevant HLA. Clonotypes of TCR beta that were HLA-C-restricted and CMV-specific dominated the ex vivo response.

The sample holds many counts of this clonotype. Its antigen is undetermined. One entry per CDR3 protein, called by TCRdb with MiXCR from the reads. The repertoire holds 200,000 to 250,000 distinct CDR3 sequences, with approximately 7% as singletons. The V gene end was trimmed by 5 bases and the J gene end by 7 bases; junction bases not matched to a gene: 7. The CDR3 covers 13 residues. Germline assignment: CDR1 SGHTA and CDR2 FQGNSA. The sample taken for sequencing was PBMCs. This chain connects TRBV7-2 to TRBJ1-2; 7 positions agree with TRBD1. The receptor was derived from a human donor in good health (CMV status not recorded). Some clones in this sample may be carry-over from other donors' samples. CDR3 nucleotides: TGTGCCAGCAGCGCACAGGGGACGGGTGGCTACACCTTC. Protein product: CASSAQGTGGYTF.